A selection of T cell receptor beta chains follows, all from one sample in a study of T cell responses to AZD1222 COVID-19 vaccine. Sequencing was performed with immunoSEQ multiplex PCR; in TCRdb, only in-frame clones are kept and a portion is missing. The sample lists 95,000 to 150,000 clones; roughly 84% were seen once. The starting material was peripheral blood, obtained on day 0 of AZD1222 vaccination. These receptors were taken from an adult in good health. CDR3s include the opening cysteine and the closing phenylalanine or tryptophan. A clone size is listed for some rows: how often the clone was seen (once, few, many), or a class if it is expanded.

clone size,J gene,V gene,CDR3 protein
-,TRBJ2-7,TRBV5-1,CASSLGQGASEQYF
-,TRBJ1-4,TRBV28,CASSSDKGEKLFF
-,TRBJ2-7,TRBV6-6,CASSYGGTRRPYEQYF
-,TRBJ2-3,TRBV15,CATSRPGQGVHTQYF
-,TRBJ2-7,TRBV5-5,CASSPRAGRYEQYF
-,TRBJ1-3,TRBV18,CASSPGQGGNTIYF
-,TRBJ2-3,TRBV11-3,CASSPGLATDTQYF
-,TRBJ2-7,TRBV7-2,CASSLLPYEQYF
-,TRBJ2-1,TRBV7-8,CASSFGRERTYNEQFF
-,TRBJ2-5,TRBV4-1,CASSQDSNRAETQYF
-,TRBJ2-3,TRBV11-3,CASSSQGLAGRDTQYF
-,TRBJ1-2,TRBV19,CASFGTQNYGYTF
-,TRBJ2-7,TRBV7-9,CASSFMGINYEQYF
-,TRBJ2-3,TRBV28,CASSLSRGRVTDTQYF
-,TRBJ2-2,TRBV5-6,CASSLLAGELFF
-,TRBJ1-2,TRBV6-6,CASSYGSLEGVYGYTF
-,TRBJ2-2,TRBV19,CASGGPGNTGELFF
-,TRBJ2-1,TRBV9,CASSVFSGGAVLEQFF
-,TRBJ2-7,TRBV29-1,CSAGDLRYEQYF
-,TRBJ2-7,TRBV11-2,CASSLDLGLAAQEQYF
-,TRBJ1-2,TRBV9,CASSVGFTNYGYTF
few,TRBJ1-5,TRBV28,CASNNQPQHF
once,TRBJ1-2,TRBV6-1,CASSEMGQGRGYTF
-,TRBJ1-2,TRBV6-1,CASSDWGGSNYGYTF
-,TRBJ2-7,TRBV7-9,CASSSQGIPYEQYF
few,TRBJ2-1,TRBV2,CASSGYNEQFF
-,TRBJ1-1,TRBV30,CAWIPGFLGTEAFF
once,TRBJ2-1,TRBV5-1,CASSLGGRTLDEQFF
-,TRBJ2-5,TRBV14,CASSLRGTGLLYQETQYF
-,TRBJ1-2,TRBV27,CASSLARGQSYGYTF
-,TRBJ2-1,TRBV7-2,CASSFPDRGTFEQFF
-,TRBJ2-5,TRBV10-1,CASSCGGSETQYF
-,TRBJ1-1,TRBV5-1,CASSLGGQGNTEAFF
-,TRBJ2-5,TRBV25-1,CATQIGGIGYQETQYF
-,TRBJ2-7,TRBV20-1,CSASPRYRQFYEQYF
-,TRBJ2-7,TRBV9,CASSVGSVAGIAYEQYF
-,TRBJ1-2,TRBV7-3,CASSRDSLLGGYTF
-,TRBJ2-7,TRBV6-2/TRBV6-3,CASSYTGTSGAEQYF
-,TRBJ1-5,TRBV6-1,CASSGTDEGGHQPQHF
-,TRBJ2-3,TRBV7-9,CASSPRRALFTDTQYF
-,TRBJ2-7,TRBV4-1,CASSHPSTYEQYF
-,TRBJ1-6,TRBV6-5,CASRPPGQASWTLHF
-,TRBJ2-1,TRBV7-3,CASSSVTNNEQFF
-,TRBJ1-1,TRBV5-1,CASSFRGRNQLNTEAFF
-,TRBJ2-7,TRBV27,CASSWDSRSSYEQYF
-,TRBJ2-2,TRBV7-2,CASTQSALPGELFF
-,TRBJ1-5,TRBV5-3,CARSLAGGSYSNQPQHF
-,TRBJ2-7,TRBV6-1,CASSKGSTSVYEQYF
-,TRBJ1-6,TRBV28,CASTPTETGGKNNSPLHF
-,TRBJ2-7,TRBV7-2,CASSFATLPSYEQYF
-,TRBJ2-2,TRBV5-5,CASSFGGELFF
-,TRBJ2-7,TRBV4-1,CASSQPGKRAFYEQYF
-,TRBJ2-7,TRBV28,CASSLGLAGSYEQYF
-,TRBJ1-1,TRBV7-8,CASSFETGGRNTEAFF